Below, one T cell receptor (beta chain) is given with its context. What it binds is not known. Because this beta chain is a stray read in a library intended to capture alpha chains, its abundance should not be given much weight. Noted time point: sample taken at primary tumor resection. Single TCR cDNA molecules each had their own unique molecular identifier. TCRdb re-called the 5' RACE reads through MiXCR, storing one row per CDR3 protein. The sample holds around 10,000 distinct CDR3 sequences; about 13% are singletons and the top ten take roughly an eighth. The data belong to a study of spatial heterogeneity in lung cancer. At the level of the study: The study found that TCR transcript counts in tumor regions correlated strongly with a matched bulk RNA-seq T cell module score.

Whole-study findings and limits: Counts that tracked tumor mutation counts were those of expanded intratumoral alpha and beta TCRs.

The germline V gene encodes CDR1 MNHEY and CDR2 SVGEGT. The V segment lost 2 bases and the J segment 6 bases; nucleotides outside the gene matches: 15. The CDR3 is 18 residues long. The input for sequencing was lung tumor tissue, taken at surgery. The TCR originated in a male donor with early-stage non-small cell lung cancer. The chain couples TRBV6-2 or TRBV6-3 to TRBJ2-7; 11 bases align to TRBD2. The DNA of the CDR3 is TGTGCCAGCAGTTACAATAGCGGGAGGGCCGCAGATGTAAGCGAGCAGTACTTC. This codes for CASSYNSGRAADVSEQYF.